Sequencing of this T cell receptor (beta chain) was carried out in a study of T-cell reconstitution after alpha-beta-depleted transplantation in children. The CDR3 has 14 amino acids. V was clipped by 0 bases and J by 2 bases, with 7 bases between them. Germline-derived CDR1 and CDR2 are SNHLY and FYNNEI. During its preparation, the TCRbeta library received unique molecular identifiers. TCRdb fed the PCR reads into MiXCR, producing one record per CDR3 protein. Of roughly 400,000 distinct CDR3 sequences in the sample, over 40% were seen once. The sequencing here drew on PBMCs, taken before TCRalphabeta/CD19-depleted stem cell transplant. The gene calls are TRBV2 and TRBJ2-5, with no clear D. The TCR was taken from a girl aged 2 to 9 with aplastic anemia, due to receive a stem cell transplant. The CDR3 spells CASSEARTQETQYF. CDR3 in DNA: TGTGCCAGCAGTGAAGCCCGGACGCAAGAGACCCAGTACTTC.